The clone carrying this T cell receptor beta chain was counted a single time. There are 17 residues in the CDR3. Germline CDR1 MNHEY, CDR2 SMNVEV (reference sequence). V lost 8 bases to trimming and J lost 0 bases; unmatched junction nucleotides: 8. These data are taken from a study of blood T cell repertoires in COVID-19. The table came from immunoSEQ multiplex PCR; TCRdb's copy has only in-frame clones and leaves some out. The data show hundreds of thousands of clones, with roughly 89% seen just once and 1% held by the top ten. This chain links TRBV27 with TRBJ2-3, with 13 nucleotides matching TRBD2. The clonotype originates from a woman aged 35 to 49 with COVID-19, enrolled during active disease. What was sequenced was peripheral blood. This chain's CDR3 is CASVPGLAGFSTDTQYF. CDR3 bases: TGTGCCAGCGTGCCGGGACTAGCGGGGTTTAGCACAGATACGCAGTATTTT.